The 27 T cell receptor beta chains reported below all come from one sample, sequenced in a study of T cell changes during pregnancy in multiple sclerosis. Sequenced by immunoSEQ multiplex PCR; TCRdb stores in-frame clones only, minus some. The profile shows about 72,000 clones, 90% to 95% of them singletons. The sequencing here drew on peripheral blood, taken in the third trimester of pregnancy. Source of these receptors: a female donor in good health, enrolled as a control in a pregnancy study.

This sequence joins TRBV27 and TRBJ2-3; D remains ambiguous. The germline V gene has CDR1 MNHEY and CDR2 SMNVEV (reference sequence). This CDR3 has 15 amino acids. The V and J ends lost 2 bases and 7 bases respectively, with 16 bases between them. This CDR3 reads CASSLAGTQSNTQYF. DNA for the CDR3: TGTGCCAGCAGTTTAGCAGGAACCCAGTCAAATACGCAGTATTTT.

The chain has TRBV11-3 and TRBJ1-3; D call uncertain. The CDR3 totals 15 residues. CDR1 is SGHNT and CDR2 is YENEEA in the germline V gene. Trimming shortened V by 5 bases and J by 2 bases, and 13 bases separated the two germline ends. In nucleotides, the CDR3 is TGTGCCAGCAGCCCATTCGGAGGTACTGGAAACACCATATATTTT. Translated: CASSPFGGTGNTIYF. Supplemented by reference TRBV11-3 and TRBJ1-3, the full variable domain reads EAGVVQSPRYKIIEKKQPVAFWCNPISGHNTLYWYLQNLGQGPELLIRYENEEAVDDSQLPKDRFSAERLKGVDSTLKIQPAELGDSAVYLCASSPFGGTGNTIYFGEGSWLTVV.

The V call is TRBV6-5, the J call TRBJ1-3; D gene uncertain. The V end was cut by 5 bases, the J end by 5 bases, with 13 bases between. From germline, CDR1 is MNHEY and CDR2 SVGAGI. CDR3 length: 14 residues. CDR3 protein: CASSQGLGRNTIYF. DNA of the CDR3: TGTGCCAGCAGTCAAGGACTGGGGAGAAACACCATATATTTT.

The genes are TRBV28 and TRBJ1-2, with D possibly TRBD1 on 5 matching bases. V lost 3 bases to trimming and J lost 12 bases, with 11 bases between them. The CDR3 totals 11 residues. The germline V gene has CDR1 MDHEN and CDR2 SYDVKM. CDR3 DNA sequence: TGTGCCAGCAGTTTTTGGGACTCGAACACCTTC. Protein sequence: CASSFWDSNTF.

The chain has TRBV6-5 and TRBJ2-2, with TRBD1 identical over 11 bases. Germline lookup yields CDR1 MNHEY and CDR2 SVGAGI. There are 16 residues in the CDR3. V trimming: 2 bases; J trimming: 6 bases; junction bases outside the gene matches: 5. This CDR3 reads CASSYLPGQGAGELFF. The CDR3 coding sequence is TGTGCCAGCAGTTACCTACCGGGACAGGGGGCCGGGGAGCTGTTTTTT.

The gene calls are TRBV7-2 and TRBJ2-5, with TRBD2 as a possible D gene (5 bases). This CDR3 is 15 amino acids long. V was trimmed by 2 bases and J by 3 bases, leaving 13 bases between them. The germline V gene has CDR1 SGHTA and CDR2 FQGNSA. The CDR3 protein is CASSLKLTTEETQYF. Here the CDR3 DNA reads TGTGCCAGCAGCTTAAAGCTGACTACGGAAGAGACCCAGTACTTC. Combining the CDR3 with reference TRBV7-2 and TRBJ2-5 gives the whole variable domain GAGVSQSPSNKVTEKGKDVELRCDPISGHTALYWYRQSLGQGLEFLIYFQGNSAPDKSGLPSDRFSAERTGGSVSTLTIQRTQQEDSAVYLCASSLKLTTEETQYFGPGTRLLVL.

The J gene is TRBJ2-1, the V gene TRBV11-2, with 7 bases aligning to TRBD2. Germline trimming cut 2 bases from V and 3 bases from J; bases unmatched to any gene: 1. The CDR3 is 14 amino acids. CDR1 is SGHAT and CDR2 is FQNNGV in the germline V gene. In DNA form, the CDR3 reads TGTGCCAGCAGCTTAACTAGCGACTACAATGAGCAGTTCTTC. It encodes CASSLTSDYNEQFF.

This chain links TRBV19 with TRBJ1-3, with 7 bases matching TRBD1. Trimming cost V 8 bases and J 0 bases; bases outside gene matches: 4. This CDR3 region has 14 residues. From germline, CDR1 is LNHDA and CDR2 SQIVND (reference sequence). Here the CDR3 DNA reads TGTGCCAGTCGGGACAGAAGCTCTGGAAACACCATATATTTT. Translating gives CASRDRSSGNTIYF.

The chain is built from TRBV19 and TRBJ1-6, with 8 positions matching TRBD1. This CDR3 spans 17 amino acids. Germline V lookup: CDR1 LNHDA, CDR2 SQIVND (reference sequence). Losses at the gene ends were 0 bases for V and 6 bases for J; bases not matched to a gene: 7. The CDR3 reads CASSIDHGQGRNSPLHF. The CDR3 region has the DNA TGTGCCAGTAGTATAGATCACGGACAGGGCCGTAATTCACCCCTCCACTTT.

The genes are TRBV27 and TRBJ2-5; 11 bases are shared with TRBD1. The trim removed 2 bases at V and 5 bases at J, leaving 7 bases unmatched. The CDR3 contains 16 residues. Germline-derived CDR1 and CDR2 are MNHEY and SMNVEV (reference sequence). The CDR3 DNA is TGTGCCAGCAGTTTAGGACAGGGGGCGGCGGAGGAGACCCAGTACTTC. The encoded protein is CASSLGQGAAEETQYF.

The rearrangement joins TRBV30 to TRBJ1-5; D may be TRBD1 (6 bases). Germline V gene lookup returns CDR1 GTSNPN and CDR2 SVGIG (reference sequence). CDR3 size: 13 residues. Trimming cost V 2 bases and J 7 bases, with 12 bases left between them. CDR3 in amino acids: CAWSPGGTQPQHF. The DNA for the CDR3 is TGTGCCTGGAGTCCTGGGGGCACACAGCCCCAGCATTTT.

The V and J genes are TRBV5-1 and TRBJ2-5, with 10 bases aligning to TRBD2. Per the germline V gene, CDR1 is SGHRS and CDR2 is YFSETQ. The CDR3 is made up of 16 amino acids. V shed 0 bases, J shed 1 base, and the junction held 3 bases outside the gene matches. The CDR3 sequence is CASSLAPSGSQETQYF. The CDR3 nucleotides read TGCGCCAGCAGCTTGGCCCCTAGCGGGAGCCAAGAGACCCAGTACTTC.

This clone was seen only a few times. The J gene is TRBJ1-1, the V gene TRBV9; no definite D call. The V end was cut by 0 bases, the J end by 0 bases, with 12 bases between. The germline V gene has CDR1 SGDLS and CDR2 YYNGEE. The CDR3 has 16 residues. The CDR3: CASSVATGLVNTEAFF. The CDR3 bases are TGTGCCAGCAGCGTAGCTACGGGGTTGGTGAACACTGAAGCTTTCTTT.

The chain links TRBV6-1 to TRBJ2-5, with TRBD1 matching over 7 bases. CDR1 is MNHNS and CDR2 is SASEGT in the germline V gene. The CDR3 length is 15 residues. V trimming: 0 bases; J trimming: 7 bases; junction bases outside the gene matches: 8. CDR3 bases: TGTGCCAGCAGTGAAGCAAGGGGGCTGCCCCGGACCCAGTACTTC. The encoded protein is CASSEARGLPRTQYF.

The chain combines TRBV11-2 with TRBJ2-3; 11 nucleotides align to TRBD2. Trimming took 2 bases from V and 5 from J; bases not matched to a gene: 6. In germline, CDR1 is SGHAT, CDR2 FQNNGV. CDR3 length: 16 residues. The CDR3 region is CASSLLAGGTVDTQYF. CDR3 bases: TGTGCCAGCAGCTTACTAGCGGGAGGTACTGTAGATACGCAGTATTTT.

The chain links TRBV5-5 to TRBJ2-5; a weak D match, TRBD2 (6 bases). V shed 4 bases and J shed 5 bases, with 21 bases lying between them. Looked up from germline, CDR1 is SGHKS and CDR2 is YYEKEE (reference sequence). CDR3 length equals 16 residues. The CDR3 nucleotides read TGTGCCAGCAGCAGCACGTCAGGTGGCGGGGTCGAGACCCAGTACTTC. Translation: CASSSTSGGGVETQYF. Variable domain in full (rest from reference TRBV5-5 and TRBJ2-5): DAGVTQSPTHLIKTRGQQVTLRCSPISGHKSVSWYQQVLGQGPQFIFQYYEKEERGRGNFPDRFSARQFPNYSSELNVNALLLGDSALYLCASSSTSGGGVETQYFGPGTRLLVL.

The CDR3 region is CAISFYRGHDEQYF. CDR3 coding DNA: TGTGCCATCAGCTTCTACAGGGGGCACGACGAGCAGTACTTC. The chain uses TRBV10-3 and TRBJ2-7; 9 bases align to TRBD1. Germline V gene sequence: CDR1 ENHRY, CDR2 SYGVKD. The CDR3 totals 14 residues. With V trimmed by 6 bases and J by 5 bases, 8 bases remained unmatched.

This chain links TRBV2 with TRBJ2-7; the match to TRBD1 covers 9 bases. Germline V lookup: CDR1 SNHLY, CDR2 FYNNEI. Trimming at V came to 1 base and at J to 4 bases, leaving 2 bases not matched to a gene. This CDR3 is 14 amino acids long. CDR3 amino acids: CASSEGGQGYEQYF. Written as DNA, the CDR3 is TGTGCCAGCAGTGAAGGGGGACAGGGTTACGAGCAGTACTTC. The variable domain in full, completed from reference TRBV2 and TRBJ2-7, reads EPEVTQTPSHQVTQMGQEVILRCVPISNHLYFYWYRQILGQKVEFLVSFYNNEISEKSEIFDDQFSVERPDGSNFTLKIRSTKLEDSAMYFCASSEGGQGYEQYFGPGTRLTVT.

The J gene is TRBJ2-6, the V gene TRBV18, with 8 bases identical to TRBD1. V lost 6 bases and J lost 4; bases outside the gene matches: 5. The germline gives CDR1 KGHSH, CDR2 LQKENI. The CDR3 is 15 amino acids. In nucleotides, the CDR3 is TGTGCCAGCTCGCGACAGGGGCCGGGGGCCAACGTCCTGACTTTC. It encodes CASSRQGPGANVLTF.

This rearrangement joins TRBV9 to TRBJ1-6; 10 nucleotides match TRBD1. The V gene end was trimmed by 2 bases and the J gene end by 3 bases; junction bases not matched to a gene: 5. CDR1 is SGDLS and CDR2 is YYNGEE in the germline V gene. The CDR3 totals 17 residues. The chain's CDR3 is CASSVRTGGGYNSPLHF. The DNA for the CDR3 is TGTGCCAGCAGCGTGAGGACAGGGGGTGGCTATAATTCACCCCTCCACTTT.

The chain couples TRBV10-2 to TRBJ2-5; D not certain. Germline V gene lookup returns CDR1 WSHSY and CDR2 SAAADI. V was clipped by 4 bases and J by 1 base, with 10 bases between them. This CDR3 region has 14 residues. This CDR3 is CASSAAATQETQYF. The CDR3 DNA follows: TGCGCCAGCAGTGCGGCGGCTACCCAAGAGACCCAGTACTTC.

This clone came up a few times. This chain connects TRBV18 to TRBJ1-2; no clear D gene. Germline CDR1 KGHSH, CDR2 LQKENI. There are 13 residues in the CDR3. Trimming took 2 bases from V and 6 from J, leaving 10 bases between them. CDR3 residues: CASSPREEDGYTF. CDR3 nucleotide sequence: TGTGCCAGCTCACCAAGGGAGGAGGATGGCTACACCTTC.

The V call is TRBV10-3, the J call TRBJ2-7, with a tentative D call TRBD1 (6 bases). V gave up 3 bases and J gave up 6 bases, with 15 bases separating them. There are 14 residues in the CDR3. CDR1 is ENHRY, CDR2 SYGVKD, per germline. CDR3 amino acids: CAISELTGSGEQYF. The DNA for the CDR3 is TGTGCCATCAGTGAATTAACAGGGTCCGGCGAGCAGTACTTC.

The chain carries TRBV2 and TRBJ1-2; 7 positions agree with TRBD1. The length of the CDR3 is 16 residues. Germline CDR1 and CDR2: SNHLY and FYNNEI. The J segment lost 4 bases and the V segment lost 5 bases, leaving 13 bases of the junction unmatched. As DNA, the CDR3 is TGTGCCAGCAGTCCCGACAGGGCCCGATTCTTCTATGGCTACACCTTC. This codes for CASSPDRARFFYGYTF.

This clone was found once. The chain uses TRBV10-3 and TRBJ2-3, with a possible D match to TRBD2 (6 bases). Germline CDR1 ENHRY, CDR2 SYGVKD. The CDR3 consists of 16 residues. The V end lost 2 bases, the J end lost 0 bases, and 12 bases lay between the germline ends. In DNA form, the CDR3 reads TGTGCCATCAGTGAGATAGCGGCACTAAGCACAGATACGCAGTATTTT. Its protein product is CAISEIAALSTDTQYF.

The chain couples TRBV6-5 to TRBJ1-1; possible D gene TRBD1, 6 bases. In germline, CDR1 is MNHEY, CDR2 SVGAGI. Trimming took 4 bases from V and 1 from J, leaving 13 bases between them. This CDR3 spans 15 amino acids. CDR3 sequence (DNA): TGTGCCAGCAGTTCCCACACAGGGCCGAACACTGAAGCTTTCTTT. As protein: CASSSHTGPNTEAFF.

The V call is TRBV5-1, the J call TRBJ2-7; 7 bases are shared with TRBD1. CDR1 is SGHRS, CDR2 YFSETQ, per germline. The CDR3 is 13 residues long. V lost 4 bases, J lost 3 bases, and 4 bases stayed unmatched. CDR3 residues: CASSLGQNYEQYF. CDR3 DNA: TGCGCCAGCAGCCTGGGACAGAACTACGAGCAGTACTTC.